The clone carrying this TCR beta chain came up a few times. The TCR beta CDR3 regions underwent amplification using RNA transcripts as the source. The study used the HTBI primer set for a first-round RT-PCR of the TCR CDR3. TCRdb analysed the multiplex PCR reads with MiXCR anew, one entry per CDR3 protein. The data show 500,000 to 800,000 distinct CDR3 sequences, 45% seen once. These data belong to a study of T cells in Graves' hyperthyroidism and ophthalmopathy. Looked up from germline, CDR1 is SEHNR and CDR2 is FQNEAQ (reference sequence). Trimming cost V 3 bases and J 7 bases, with 16 bases left between them. This CDR3 comprises 16 residues.

Material for sequencing was peripheral blood or thyroid tissue (not recorded which). The sequence was collected from an adult man with Graves' disease, either hyperthyroidism or ophthalmopathy (not recorded which). The chain recombines TRBV7-9 with TRBJ1-6; D remains unclear. CDR3: CASSLDTLGGNSPLHF. The CDR3 region has the DNA TGTGCCAGCAGCTTGGATACTCTGGGCGGGAATTCACCCCTCCACTTT. Looking up the rest from reference TRBV7-9 and TRBJ1-6 gives the full variable domain: DTGVSQNPRHKITKRGQNVTFRCDPISEHNRLYWYRQTLGQGPEFLTYFQNEAQLEKSRLLSDRFSAERPKGSFSTLEIQRTEQGDSAMYLCASSLDTLGGNSPLHFGNGTRLTVT.